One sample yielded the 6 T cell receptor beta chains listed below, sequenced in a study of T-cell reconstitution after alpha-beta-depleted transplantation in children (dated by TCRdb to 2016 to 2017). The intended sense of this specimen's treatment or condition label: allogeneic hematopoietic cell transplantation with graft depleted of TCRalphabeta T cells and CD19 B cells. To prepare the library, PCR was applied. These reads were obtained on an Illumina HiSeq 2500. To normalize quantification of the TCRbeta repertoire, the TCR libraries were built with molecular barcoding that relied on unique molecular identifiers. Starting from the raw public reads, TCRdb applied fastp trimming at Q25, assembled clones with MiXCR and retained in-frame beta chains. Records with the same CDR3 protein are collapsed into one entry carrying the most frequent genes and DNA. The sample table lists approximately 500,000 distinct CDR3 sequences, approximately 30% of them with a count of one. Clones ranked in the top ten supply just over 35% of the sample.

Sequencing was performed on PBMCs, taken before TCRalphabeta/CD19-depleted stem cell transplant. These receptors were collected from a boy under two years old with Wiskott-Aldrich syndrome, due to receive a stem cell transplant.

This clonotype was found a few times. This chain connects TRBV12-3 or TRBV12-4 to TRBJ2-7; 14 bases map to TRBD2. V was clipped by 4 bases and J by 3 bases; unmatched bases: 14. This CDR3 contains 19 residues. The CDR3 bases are TGTGCCAGCAGTTCTATAAAGGGGACTAGCGGGAGCTGGGGCTACGAGCAGTACTTC. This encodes CASSSIKGTSGSWGYEQYF.

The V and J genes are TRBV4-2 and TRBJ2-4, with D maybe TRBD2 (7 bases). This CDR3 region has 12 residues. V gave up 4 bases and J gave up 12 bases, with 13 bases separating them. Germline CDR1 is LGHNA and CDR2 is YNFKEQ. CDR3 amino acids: CASSLYREGQYF. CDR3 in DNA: TGTGCCAGCAGCCTGTACAGGGAGGGTCAGTACTTC.

This CDR3 is CASRTSGQGHTEAFF. The CDR3 DNA reads TGTGCCAGCAGAACCTCGGGACAGGGGCACACTGAAGCTTTCTTT. The chain joins TRBV7-9 to TRBJ1-1, with 10 bases lining up with TRBD1. Germline values: CDR1 SEHNR, CDR2 FQNEAQ (reference sequence). The V gene end was trimmed by 6 bases and the J gene end by 3 bases; junction bases not matched to a gene: 7. CDR3 size: 15 residues.

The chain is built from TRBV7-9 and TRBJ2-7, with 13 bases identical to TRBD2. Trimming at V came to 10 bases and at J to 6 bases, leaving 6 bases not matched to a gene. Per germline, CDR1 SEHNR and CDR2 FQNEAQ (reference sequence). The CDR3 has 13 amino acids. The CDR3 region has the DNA TGTGCCACCATGGGACTAGCGGGATCCGAGCAGTACTTC. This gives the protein CATMGLAGSEQYF. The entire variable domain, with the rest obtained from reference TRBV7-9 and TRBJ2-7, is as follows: DTGVSQNPRHKITKRGQNVTFRCDPISEHNRLYWYRQTLGQGPEFLTYFQNEAQLEKSRLLSDRFSAERPKGSFSTLEIQRTEQGDSAMYLCATMGLAGSEQYFGPGTRLTVT.

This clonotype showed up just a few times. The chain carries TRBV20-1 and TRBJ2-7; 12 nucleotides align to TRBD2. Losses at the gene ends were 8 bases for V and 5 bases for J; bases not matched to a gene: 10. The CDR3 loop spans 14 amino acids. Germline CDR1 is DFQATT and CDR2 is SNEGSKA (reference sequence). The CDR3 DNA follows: TGCAGTTACCGTAGACTAGCGGGAGCTAACGAGCAGTACTTC. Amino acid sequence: CSYRRLAGANEQYF.

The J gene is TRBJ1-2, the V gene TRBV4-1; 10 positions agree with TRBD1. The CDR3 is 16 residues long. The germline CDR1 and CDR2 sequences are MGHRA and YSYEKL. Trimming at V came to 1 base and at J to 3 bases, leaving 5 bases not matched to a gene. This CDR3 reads CASSQVPGTGDYGYTF. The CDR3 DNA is TGCGCCAGCAGCCAAGTTCCCGGGACAGGGGACTATGGCTACACCTTC.